Listed below are T cell receptor beta chains from one sample, sequenced in a study of blood T cell repertoires in COVID-19. Profiled with immunoSEQ multiplex PCR; TCRdb holds only in-frame clones, not every one. Of about 190,000 clones in the sample, 89% were seen once. The sequenced material came from peripheral blood. The receptor set was obtained from a man aged 35-49 years with acute or convalescent COVID-19. CDR3s include the opening cysteine and the closing phenylalanine or tryptophan. D genes are given only for firm matches. Size is omitted from some rows. Given values are once, few, many or a class for expanded clones.

>TRBJ1-2|NA|TRBV27|NA
TGTGCCAGCAGTTTATCGGTGGCACGGGGGGCAGGGAAGGGTGGCTACACCTTC
CASSLSVARGAGKGGYTF
>TRBJ1-2|NA|TRBV27|NA
TGTGCCAGCAGTCCCCCGGGAACCCGGTCTGGCTACACCTTC
CASSPPGTRSGYTF
>TRBJ2-3|NA|TRBV5-1|TRBD2
TGCGCCAGCAGCTCCGGGACTAGCGGGGGGGCGACAGATACGCAGTATTTT
CASSSGTSGGATDTQYF
>TRBJ2-7|NA|TRBV19|TRBD2
TGTGCCAGTAGTCCTCTAGCGGGGGTTCCCTACGAGCAGTACTTC
CASSPLAGVPYEQYF
>TRBJ2-3|NA|TRBV30|TRBD2
TGTGCCTGGAGTGTACTAGCGGGGAGCACAGATACGCAGTATTTT
CAWSVLAGSTDTQYF
>TRBJ1-2|NA|TRBV7-2|TRBD1
TGTGCCAGCAGCCTTTCGGGACAGGGATCGCATGGCTACACCTTC
CASSLSGQGSHGYTF
>TRBJ2-1|NA|TRBV28|NA
TGTGCCAGCAGTACTCGTTACAATGAGCAGTTCTTC
CASSTRYNEQFF
>TRBJ2-5|NA|TRBV6-2/TRBV6-3|NA
TGTGCCAGCAGTTACGAAATCGGGGATCAAGAGACCCAGTACTTC
CASSYEIGDQETQYF
>TRBJ2-1|NA|TRBV5-1|TRBD1
TGCGCCAGCAGCTATCTACAGGGGCCCCTTTCGGATGAGCAGTTCTTC
CASSYLQGPLSDEQFF
>TRBJ1-1|NA|TRBV5-1|NA
TGCGCCAGCAGCTTTGGGGGCGGGAACACTGAAGCTTTCTTT
CASSFGGGNTEAFF
>TRBJ2-1|once|TRBV11-3|NA
TGTGCCAGCAGCTTAGCCTCAGACAGTGGGCAGTTCTTC
CASSLASDSGQFF
>TRBJ1-2|NA|TRBV6-5|TRBD1
TGTGCCAGCAGTTACCGCACAGGGGGAGGCTATGGCTACACCTTC
CASSYRTGGGYGYTF
>TRBJ2-7|NA|TRBV9|TRBD1
TGTGCCAGCAGCCCACGACAGGGGTGGGACGAGCAGTACTTC
CASSPRQGWDEQYF
>TRBJ2-3|NA|TRBV2|NA
TGTGCCAGCGGGTACGTGGGGGCCGCAGAGGATACGCAGTATTTT
CASGYVGAAEDTQYF
>TRBJ2-2|once|TRBV5-1|TRBD1
TGCGCCAGCAGCCTAGAGACAGGGGGTGCCACCGGGGAGCTGTTTTTT
CASSLETGGATGELFF
>TRBJ2-7|NA|TRBV6-5|NA
TGTGCCAGCAGTACAGGGTGGAACGAGCAGTACTTC
CASSTGWNEQYF
>TRBJ1-1|NA|TRBV11-2|NA
TGTGCCAGCAGCTTCAGACAGACTGAAGCTTTCTTT
CASSFRQTEAFF
>TRBJ1-6|NA|TRBV7-3|NA
TGTGCCAGCAGCCTTAAAACAGGACCCGGTTCACCCCTCCACTTT
CASSLKTGPGSPLHF
>TRBJ2-7|NA|TRBV27|TRBD2
TGTGCCAGCAGTTTATCGAATCTAGCGGGGGCCCCCTACGAGCAGTACTTC
CASSLSNLAGAPYEQYF
>TRBJ1-1|NA|TRBV7-2|NA
TGTGCCAGCAGCTTAGTTGGCGCCTCGGGGACTGAAGCTTTCTTT
CASSLVGASGTEAFF
>TRBJ1-3|NA|TRBV9|NA
TGTGCCAGCAGCGCCCCAGGGTTTTCTGGAAACACCATATATTTT
CASSAPGFSGNTIYF